The sequence of this T cell receptor (beta chain) was determined in a study of blood T cell repertoires in COVID-19. Study background: The cDNA or gDNA used as material had been derived from T cells, B-cell-depleted T cells, or PBMCs.

TCRdb's copy holds only in-frame clones and misses some; the assay was immunoSEQ multiplex PCR. The table has some 370,000 clones, about 90% seen once. CDR1 and CDR2 from the germline V gene are MDHEN and SYDVKM. V gave up 6 bases and J gave up 5 bases; unmatched junction bases: 10. The CDR3 spans 15 residues. The TCR sequence derives from a man aged 35-49 years with acute or convalescent COVID-19. The chain employs TRBV28 and TRBJ1-2; 9 nucleotides match TRBD1. Sample: peripheral blood. The CDR3 bases are TGTGCCAGCAGCCCACCGGGACAGGGAAATTATGGCTACACCTTC. Its protein product is CASSPPGQGNYGYTF.